This T cell receptor (beta chain) originates from a study of technical replicates of blood from a handful of donors. The CDR3 runs 12 residues. Trimming pared 2 bases from V and 7 bases from J, leaving 8 bases between. CDR1 is ENHRY and CDR2 is SYGVKD in the germline V gene. TCRdb keeps only in-frame clones here, not all; method: immunoSEQ multiplex PCR. The data show roughly 80,000 clones, roughly 90% seen once. The receptor comes from a human donor in good health. V usage is TRBV10-3 and J usage is TRBJ1-1, with TRBD1 as a possible D gene (5 bases). The specimen was T cells isolated from PBMCs. The CDR3 reads CAISEQGLEAFF. The CDR3 region has the DNA TGTGCCATCAGTGAGCAGGGTCTTGAAGCTTTCTTT.